The 27 T cell receptor beta chains below all came from one sample that was sequenced in a study of graft-versus-host responses after intestinal transplantation. Their antigens remain unidentified. The repertoire was sequenced with immunoSEQ multiplex PCR; TCRdb's copy has only in-frame clones and lacks some. The sample holds some 110,000 clones, around 92% seen once. This specimen consisted of unstimulated CD8+ T cells sorted from spleen or lymph node cells, obtained before transplant. All receptors come from a human donor who was the organ donor for an intestinal transplant.

The V gene is TRBV7-3, the J gene TRBJ2-1, with 8 nucleotides matching TRBD1. With 4 bases clipped from V and 0 bases from J, the junction kept 2 bases outside the gene matches. The germline CDR1 and CDR2 sequences are SGHTA and FQGTGA. This CDR3 has 15 residues. The CDR3 reads CASSSGQGSYNEQFF. The CDR3 bases are TGTGCCAGCAGCTCCGGACAGGGCTCCTACAATGAGCAGTTCTTC.

The rearrangement links TRBV27 to TRBJ1-2; no clear D. CDR3 length equals 18 residues. The germline gives CDR1 MNHEY, CDR2 SMNVEV (reference sequence). Trimming left V 5 bases short and J 2 bases short, with 24 bases between. CDR3 DNA sequence: TGTGCCAGCAGTCCCAGGTGGGTCCGCAACTCTCCAAACTATGGCTACACCTTC. It specifies CASSPRWVRNSPNYGYTF.

V gene TRBV6-5 combines with J gene TRBJ1-1; no clear D gene. Germline CDR1 is MNHEY and CDR2 is SVGAGI. The germline V and J ends were trimmed by 0 bases and 0 bases, with 8 bases remaining between them. This CDR3 is 15 amino acids long. This chain's CDR3 is CASSYSGSMNTEAFF. The CDR3 bases are TGTGCCAGCAGTTACTCTGGCAGCATGAACACTGAAGCTTTCTTT.

DNA of the CDR3: TGTGCCAGCAGTGATCAGCGGGGTATCTCCTACGAGCAGTACTTC. This sequence encodes CASSDQRGISYEQYF. The V and J genes are TRBV2 and TRBJ2-7, with 7 bases fitting TRBD2. V gave up 3 bases and J gave up 0 bases; unmatched junction bases: 5. CDR1 is SNHLY and CDR2 is FYNNEI in the germline V gene. The CDR3 extends over 15 amino acids.

This chain uses TRBV25-1 with TRBJ1-2; unclear D gene. Germline V gene lookup returns CDR1 MGHDK and CDR2 SYGVNS. V shed 8 bases and J shed 3 bases, with 19 bases lying between them. The length of the CDR3 is 15 residues. This CDR3 is CASVARRRYYYGYTF. In nucleotides, the CDR3 is TGTGCCAGCGTAGCACGGAGGCGATACTACTATGGCTACACCTTC.

The genes are TRBV19 and TRBJ2-7; 9 bases fit TRBD1. CDR3 length equals 15 residues. Germline V gives CDR1 LNHDA, CDR2 SQIVND (reference sequence). J was trimmed by 4 bases and V by 3 bases; bases with no gene match: 7. CDR3 sequence: CASSIFGTGTYEQYF. DNA of the CDR3: TGTGCCAGTAGTATTTTTGGGACAGGGACTTACGAGCAGTACTTC.

This chain uses TRBV7-8 with TRBJ1-1; possible D gene TRBD1, 6 bases. Trimming stripped 7 bases from V and 3 bases from J, with 12 bases between. This CDR3 is 13 amino acids long. The germline V gene has CDR1 SGHVS and CDR2 FQNEAQ. Written as DNA, the CDR3 is TGTGCCAGCATCCCAACAGGGTACACTGAAGCTTTCTTT. Translated: CASIPTGYTEAFF. Full variable domain (outside the CDR3, taken from reference TRBV7-8 and TRBJ1-1): GAGVSQSPRYKVAKRGQDVALRCDPISGHVSLFWYQQALGQGPEFLTYFQNEAQLDKSGLPSDRFFAERPEGSVSTLKIQRTQQEDSAVYLCASIPTGYTEAFFGQGTRLTVV.

The chain employs TRBV28 and TRBJ2-1, with D maybe TRBD2 (5 bases). Germline CDR1 and CDR2: MDHEN and SYDVKM. The V end lost 3 bases, the J end lost 0 bases, and 15 bases lay between the germline ends. This CDR3 is built from 17 residues. The CDR3 region has the DNA TGTGCCAGCAGTTTTATCCGGGGTGAAAACTCCTACAATGAGCAGTTCTTC. This codes for CASSFIRGENSYNEQFF.

This chain links TRBV25-1 with TRBJ2-7, with D unclear. Germline V lookup: CDR1 MGHDK, CDR2 SYGVNS. V lost 1 base, J lost 0 bases, and 7 bases lay in between. This CDR3 contains 14 residues. This CDR3 reads CASSEFGVSYEQYF. The CDR3 bases are TGTGCCAGCAGTGAATTTGGGGTCTCCTACGAGCAGTACTTC.

The chain couples TRBV19 to TRBJ2-3; weak D call: TRBD1 (5 bases). The CDR3 consists of 14 residues. The germline V and J ends were trimmed by 5 bases and 5 bases, with 14 bases remaining between them. Germline CDR1 reads LNHDA; CDR2 reads SQIVND (reference sequence). The CDR3 DNA is TGTGCCAGTAGTTCACTACCTCAGGGAGATACGCAGTATTTT. Its translation is CASSSLPQGDTQYF.

J is TRBJ2-5 and V is TRBV6-5; TRBD2 might be the D (6 bases). V dropped 4 bases and J dropped 2 bases, with 14 bases sitting between them. Germline assignment: CDR1 MNHEY and CDR2 SVGAGI. This CDR3 contains 15 residues. CDR3 in amino acids: CASSLDGGSQETQYF. Written as DNA, the CDR3 is TGTGCCAGCAGTTTGGATGGGGGGTCGCAAGAGACCCAGTACTTC.

The chain joins TRBV7-9 to TRBJ2-3; D unclear. The CDR3 length is 13 residues. V was cut by 1 base and J by 1 base, with 3 bases left in between. The V gene's germline CDR1 is SEHNR and CDR2 FQNEAQ (reference sequence). Here the CDR3 DNA reads TGTGCCAGCAGCTTAGGGGGCACAGATACGCAGTATTTT. Protein sequence: CASSLGGTDTQYF.

V gene TRBV10-2 combines with J gene TRBJ1-2, with D unclear. V gave up 5 bases and J gave up 4 bases, with 17 bases separating them. Germline CDR1 is WSHSY and CDR2 is SAAADI. CDR3 size: 15 residues. This chain's CDR3 is CASSWATLRPYGYTF. For the CDR3, the DNA is TGCGCCAGCAGTTGGGCTACTCTACGTCCCTATGGCTACACCTTC.

The rearrangement joins TRBV13 to TRBJ2-3, with unresolved D. Trimming pared 5 bases from V and 4 bases from J, leaving 16 bases between. Per the germline V gene, CDR1 is PRHDT and CDR2 is FYEKMQ (reference sequence). This CDR3 is built from 15 residues. This CDR3 reads CASSHLGFDADTQYF. DNA of the CDR3: TGTGCCAGCAGCCACCTAGGGTTCGATGCAGATACGCAGTATTTT. The full variable domain, completed using reference TRBV13 and TRBJ2-3, is AAGVIQSPRHLIKEKRETATLKCYPIPRHDTVYWYQQGPGQDPQFLISFYEKMQSDKGSIPDRFSAQQFSDYHSELNMSSLELGDSALYFCASSHLGFDADTQYFGPGTRLTVL.

This CDR3 is CASSRRWTGPRVKNIQYF. CDR3 in DNA: TGTGCCAGCTCCCGCCGGTGGACAGGACCCAGGGTCAAAAACATTCAGTACTTC. This chain uses TRBV18 with TRBJ2-4; 7 bases match TRBD1. The CDR3 has 18 residues. Germline loops: CDR1 KGHSH, CDR2 LQKENI. With 6 bases clipped from V and 3 bases from J, the junction kept 17 bases outside the gene matches.

This sequence joins TRBV27 and TRBJ2-1; a weak D match, TRBD2 (6 bases). Germline V gene lookup returns CDR1 MNHEY and CDR2 SMNVEV (reference sequence). This CDR3 has 14 amino acids. V gave up 6 bases and J gave up 8 bases, with 17 bases separating them. Here the CDR3 DNA reads TGTGCCAGCAGCTACTCCGGGACTCTGTATGAGCAGTTCTTC. It specifies CASSYSGTLYEQFF.

The rearrangement joins TRBV27 to TRBJ2-2, with D perhaps TRBD1 (6 bases). V was cut by 1 base and J by 4 bases, with 13 bases left in between. The CDR3 runs to 16 residues. Germline V gene lookup returns CDR1 MNHEY and CDR2 SMNVEV (reference sequence). CDR3 region: CASSLLGASGTGELFF. CDR3 DNA: TGTGCCAGCAGTTTATTGGGGGCATCGGGCACCGGGGAGCTGTTTTTT.

This chain uses TRBV11-2 with TRBJ2-1, with D possibly TRBD2 on 6 matching bases. With 0 bases removed from V and 0 bases from J, the gap between germline ends came to 15 bases. The CDR3 is 18 residues long. The V gene's germline CDR1 is SGHAT and CDR2 FQNNGV. This CDR3 reads CASSLDLQRALSYNEQFF. For the CDR3, the DNA is TGTGCCAGCAGCTTAGATCTCCAGCGGGCACTCTCCTACAATGAGCAGTTCTTC.

The V gene is TRBV18, the J gene TRBJ2-1; 9 nucleotides align to TRBD2. CDR3 size: 16 residues. V was pared by 6 bases and J by 0 bases, with 6 bases of the junction left unmatched. CDR1 and CDR2 (germline): KGHSH, LQKENI. CDR3 nucleotides: TGTGCCAGCTCTCCCAATAGCGGGAGCTCCTACAATGAGCAGTTCTTC. It codes for CASSPNSGSSYNEQFF.

This chain links TRBV5-1 with TRBJ2-5; 13 positions agree with TRBD2. V shed 3 bases, J shed 0 bases, and the junction held 14 bases outside the gene matches. The CDR3 runs 20 residues. The germline V gene encodes CDR1 SGHRS and CDR2 YFSETQ. The CDR3 region is CASSYPDTSGRAWYQETQYF. CDR3 nucleotide sequence: TGCGCCAGCAGCTACCCCGATACTAGCGGGAGGGCCTGGTACCAAGAGACCCAGTACTTC. Full variable domain (missing parts from reference TRBV5-1 and TRBJ2-5): KAGVTQTPRYLIKTRGQQVTLSCSPISGHRSVSWYQQTPGQGLQFLFEYFSETQRNKGNFPGRFSGRQFSNSRSEMNVSTLELGDSALYLCASSYPDTSGRAWYQETQYFGPGTRLLVL.

The chain joins TRBV4-1 to TRBJ2-7; D unclear. Near its end, the DNA agrees better with TRBJ2-1, so the J call may be wrong. Germline lookup yields CDR1 MGHRA and CDR2 YSYEKL. This CDR3 is built from 14 residues. CDR3 DNA: TGCGCCAGCAGCCAAGGGGCAGCCAACAATGAGCAGTTCTTC. This translates into CASSQGAANNEQFF.

J is TRBJ2-1 and V is TRBV6-1; D is uncertain. This CDR3 spans 12 amino acids. Deletions cut 4 bases from V and 4 bases from J, with 5 bases between. In germline, CDR1 is MNHNS, CDR2 SASEGT. The CDR3 region is CASSVGYNEQFF. CDR3 in DNA: TGTGCCAGCAGTGTCGGGTACAATGAGCAGTTCTTC.

This clone was counted once. V is TRBV27 and J is TRBJ2-7; 12 positions match TRBD2. Trimming removed 6 bases from V and 9 bases from J; junction bases left unmatched: 15. In germline, CDR1 is MNHEY, CDR2 SMNVEV (reference sequence). The CDR3 spans 16 residues. The CDR3 DNA reads TGTGCCAGCAGCCCCTCGTCGGCTAGCGGGGGGGTAGGGCAGTACTTC. It encodes CASSPSSASGGVGQYF.

The gene calls are TRBV18 and TRBJ1-1; D gene ambiguous. Germline V gives CDR1 KGHSH, CDR2 LQKENI. This CDR3 has 12 amino acids. Deletions cut 1 base from V and 2 bases from J, with 2 bases between. The CDR3 sequence: CASSPQNTEAFF. CDR3 in DNA: TGTGCCAGCTCACCACAAAACACTGAAGCTTTCTTT.

This clone was observed once. This chain connects TRBV6-8 to TRBJ1-5; D uncertain. The CDR3 is 14 amino acids. Germline V gene sequence: CDR1 MNHGY, CDR2 SAAAGT. V gave up 4 bases and J gave up 3 bases, with 10 bases separating them. The DNA of the CDR3 is TGTGCCAGCAGTTCCATGGGGTACAATCAGCCCCAGCATTTT. Protein: CASSSMGYNQPQHF.

This chain joins TRBV30 and TRBJ2-7; D is undetermined. The ends were cut back, 1 base at V and 3 bases at J, with 4 bases in the middle. This CDR3 has 11 amino acids. CDR1 and CDR2 (germline): GTSNPN, SVGIG (reference sequence). CDR3 bases: TGTGCCTGGAGTGATGGCTACGAGCAGTACTTC. Amino acids: CAWSDGYEQYF.

The chain carries TRBV6-6 and TRBJ2-1; 10 bases line up with TRBD2. In germline, CDR1 is MNHNY, CDR2 SVGAGI (reference sequence). Losses at the gene ends were 5 bases for V and 4 bases for J; bases not matched to a gene: 5. This CDR3 has 15 residues. This CDR3 reads CASSQLAGYYNEQFF. CDR3 DNA sequence: TGTGCCAGCAGTCAACTAGCGGGGTATTACAATGAGCAGTTCTTC.